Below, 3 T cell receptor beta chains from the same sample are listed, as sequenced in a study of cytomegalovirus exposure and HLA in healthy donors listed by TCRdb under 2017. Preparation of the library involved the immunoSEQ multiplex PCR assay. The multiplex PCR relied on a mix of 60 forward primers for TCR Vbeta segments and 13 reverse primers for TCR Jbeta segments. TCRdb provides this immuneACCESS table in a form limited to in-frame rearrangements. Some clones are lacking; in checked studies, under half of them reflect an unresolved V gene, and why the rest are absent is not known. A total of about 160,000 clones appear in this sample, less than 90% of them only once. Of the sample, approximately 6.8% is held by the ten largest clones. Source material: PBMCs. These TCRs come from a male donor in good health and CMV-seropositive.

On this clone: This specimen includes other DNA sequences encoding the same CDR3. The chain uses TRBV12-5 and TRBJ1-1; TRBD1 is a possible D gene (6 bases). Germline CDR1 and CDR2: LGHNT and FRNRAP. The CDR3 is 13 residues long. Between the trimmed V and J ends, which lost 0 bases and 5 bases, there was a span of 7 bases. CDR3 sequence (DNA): TGTGCTAGTGGTTTGGTAAGGGGGACTGAAGCTTTCTTT. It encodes CASGLVRGTEAFF.

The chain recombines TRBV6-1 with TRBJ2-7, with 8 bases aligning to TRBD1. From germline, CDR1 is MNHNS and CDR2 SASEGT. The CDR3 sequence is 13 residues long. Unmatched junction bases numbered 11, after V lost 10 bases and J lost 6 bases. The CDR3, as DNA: TGTGCCACCGATAAGGACAGGGTTAGCGAGCAGTACTTC. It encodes CATDKDRVSEQYF.

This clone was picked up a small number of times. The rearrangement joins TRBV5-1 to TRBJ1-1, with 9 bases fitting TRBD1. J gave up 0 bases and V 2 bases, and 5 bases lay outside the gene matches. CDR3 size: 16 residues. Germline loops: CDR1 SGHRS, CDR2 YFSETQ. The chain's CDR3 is CASSFGTGGMNTEAFF. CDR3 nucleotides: TGCGCCAGCAGCTTCGGCACAGGGGGCATGAACACTGAAGCTTTCTTT.